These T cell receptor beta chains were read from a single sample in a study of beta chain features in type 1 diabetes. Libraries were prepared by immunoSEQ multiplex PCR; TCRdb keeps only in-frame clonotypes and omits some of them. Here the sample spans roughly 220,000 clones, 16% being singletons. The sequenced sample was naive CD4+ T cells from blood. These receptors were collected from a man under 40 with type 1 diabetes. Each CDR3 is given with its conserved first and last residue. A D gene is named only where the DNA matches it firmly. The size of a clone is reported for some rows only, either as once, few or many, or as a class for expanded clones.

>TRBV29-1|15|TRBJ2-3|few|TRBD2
CSALLAGGPTDTQYF
TGCAGCGCCTTACTAGCGGGAGGGCCCACAGATACGCAGTATTTT
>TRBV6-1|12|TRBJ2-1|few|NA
CASSGYSDEQFF
TGTGCCAGCAGTGGGTACTCCGATGAGCAGTTCTTC
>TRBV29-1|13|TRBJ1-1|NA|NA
CSVYQQVNTEAFF
TGCAGCGTCTATCAACAGGTGAACACTGAAGCTTTCTTT
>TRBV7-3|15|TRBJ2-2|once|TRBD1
CASSPGQGSTGELFF
TGTGCCAGCAGCCCCGGACAGGGTTCCACCGGGGAGCTGTTTTTT
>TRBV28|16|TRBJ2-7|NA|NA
CASSLVLGSGSYEQYF
TGTGCCAGCAGTTTAGTGTTGGGTAGCGGCTCCTACGAGCAGTACTTC
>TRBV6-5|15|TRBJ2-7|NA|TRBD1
CASSYGTGQGFEQYF
TGTGCCAGCAGCTACGGAACGGGACAGGGATTCGAGCAGTACTTC
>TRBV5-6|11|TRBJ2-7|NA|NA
CASSLAGEQYF
TGTGCCAGCAGCTTGGCAGGGGAGCAGTACTTC
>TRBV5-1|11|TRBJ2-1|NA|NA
CASSLFDEQFF
TGCGCCAGCAGCTTGTTCGATGAGCAGTTCTTC
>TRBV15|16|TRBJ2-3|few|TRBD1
CATSKGQGDPTDTQYF
TGTGCCACCAGCAAGGGACAGGGGGACCCCACAGATACGCAGTATTTT
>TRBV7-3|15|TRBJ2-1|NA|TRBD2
CASSPRLAGSNEQFF
TGTGCCAGCAGCCCTCGACTAGCGGGATCGAATGAGCAGTTCTTC
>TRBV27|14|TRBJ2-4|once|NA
CASSLSPGRTFQYF
TGTGCCAGCAGTTTATCCCCAGGGAGAACATTCCAGTACTTC
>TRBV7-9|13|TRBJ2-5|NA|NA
CASSPDGGETQYF
TGTGCCAGCAGCCCGGACGGCGGGGAGACCCAGTACTTC
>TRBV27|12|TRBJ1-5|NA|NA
CASRRDNQPQHF
TGTGCCAGCAGAAGGGACAATCAGCCCCAGCATTTT
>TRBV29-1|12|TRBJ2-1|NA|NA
CSAMTTNNEQFF
TGCAGCGCAATGACTACGAACAATGAGCAGTTCTTC
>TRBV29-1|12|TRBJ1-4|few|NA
CSVQGVDEKLFF
TGCAGCGTTCAAGGGGTGGATGAAAAACTGTTTTTT